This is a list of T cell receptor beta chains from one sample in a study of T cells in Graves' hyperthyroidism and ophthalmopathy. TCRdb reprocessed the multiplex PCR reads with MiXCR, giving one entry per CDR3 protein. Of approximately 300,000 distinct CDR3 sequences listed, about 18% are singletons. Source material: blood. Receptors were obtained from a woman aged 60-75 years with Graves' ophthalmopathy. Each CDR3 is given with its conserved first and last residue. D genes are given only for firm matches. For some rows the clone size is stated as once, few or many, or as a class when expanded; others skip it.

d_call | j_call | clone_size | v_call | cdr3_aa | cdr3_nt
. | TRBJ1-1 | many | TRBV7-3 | CASSPEVGHVYLPNTEAFF | TGTGCCAGCAGCCCAGAGGTTGGACACGTCTACCTACCAAACACTGAAGCTTTCTTT
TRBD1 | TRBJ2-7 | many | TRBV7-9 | CASSFTGTVTEQYF | TGTGCCAGCAGCTTTACCGGGACAGTGACCGAGCAGTACTTC
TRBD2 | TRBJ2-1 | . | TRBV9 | CASSVLGTSVYNEQFF | TGTGCCAGCAGTGTTCTCGGGACTAGCGTATACAATGAGCAGTTCTTC
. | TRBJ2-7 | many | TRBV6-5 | CASSYSYPQWDYEQYF | TGTGCCAGCAGTTACTCCTACCCCCAGTGGGACTACGAGCAGTACTTC
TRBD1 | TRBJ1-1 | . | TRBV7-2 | CASNPSRGLTEAFF | TGTGCCAGCAACCCTAGCAGGGGGCTCACTGAAGCTTTCTTT
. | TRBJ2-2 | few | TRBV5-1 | CASRALINSNAGELFF | TGCGCCAGCAGGGCCCTGATAAATAGTAATGCCGGGGAGCTGTTTTTT
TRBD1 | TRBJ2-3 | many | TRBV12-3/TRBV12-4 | CASSSANRGRRDTQYF | TGTGCCAGCAGCTCAGCAAACAGGGGGCGCCGGGATACGCAGTATTTT
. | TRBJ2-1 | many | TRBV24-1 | CATGGALSEEQFF | TGTGCCACCGGGGGGGCGCTTTCGGAAGAGCAGTTCTTC
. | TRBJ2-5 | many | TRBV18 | CASSPPGRPRNSQYF | TGTGCCAGCTCACCACCGGGCAGGCCCAGGAATTCCCAGTACTTC
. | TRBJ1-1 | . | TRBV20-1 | CSARPLWGGWRESEAFF | TGCAGTGCTAGACCCCTGTGGGGCGGGTGGCGGGAGTCTGAAGCTTTCTTT
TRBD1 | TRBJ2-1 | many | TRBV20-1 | CSAEDRGQFF | TGCAGTGCAGAGGACAGGGGGCAGTTCTTC
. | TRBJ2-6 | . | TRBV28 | CASSLFPSGANVLTF | TGTGCCAGCAGTTTATTCCCATCTGGGGCCAACGTCCTGACTTTC
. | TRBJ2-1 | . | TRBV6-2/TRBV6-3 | CASQTGLRGYNEQFF | TGTGCCAGCCAAACCGGCCTCCGTGGCTACAATGAGCAGTTCTTC
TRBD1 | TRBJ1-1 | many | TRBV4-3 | CASSPTGGLNTEAFF | TGCGCCAGCAGCCCTACAGGGGGCCTGAACACTGAAGCTTTCTTT
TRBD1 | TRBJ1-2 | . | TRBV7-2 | CASSSRQGEGYGYTF | TGTGCCAGCAGCTCCCGACAGGGCGAGGGCTATGGCTACACCTTC
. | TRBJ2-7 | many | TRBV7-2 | CASSLFSGLNEQYF | TGTGCCAGCAGCTTATTTTCAGGGTTGAACGAGCAGTACTTC
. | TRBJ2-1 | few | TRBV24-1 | CATSEPTSSYNEQFF | TGTGCCACCAGTGAACCCACTTCTTCCTACAATGAGCAGTTCTTC
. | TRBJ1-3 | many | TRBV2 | CASQWAAGNTIYF | TGTGCCAGCCAGTGGGCTGCTGGAAACACCATATATTTT
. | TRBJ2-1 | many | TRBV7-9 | CASSQSEGPGDEQFF | TGTGCCAGCAGCCAATCGGAGGGCCCTGGCGATGAGCAGTTCTTC
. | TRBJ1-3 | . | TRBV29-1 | CSVRSPTSSIYF | TGCAGCGTTCGTAGTCCGACTTCATCCATATATTTT
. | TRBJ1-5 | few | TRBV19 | CARGVWTVLNQPQHF | TGTGCCAGGGGGGTCTGGACGGTTCTCAATCAGCCCCAGCATTTT
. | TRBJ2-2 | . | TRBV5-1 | CASSFGGELFF | TGCGCCAGCAGCTTTGGCGGGGAGCTGTTTTTT
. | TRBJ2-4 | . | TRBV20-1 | CSANGPESLTKNIQYF | TGCAGTGCTAACGGCCCAGAAAGTCTAACCAAAAACATTCAGTACTTC
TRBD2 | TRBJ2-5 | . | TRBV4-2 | CASSQTVLAGLGETQYF | TGTGCCAGCAGCCAAACAGTCCTAGCGGGATTAGGAGAGACCCAGTACTTC
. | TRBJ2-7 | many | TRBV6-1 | CASPRWGPLTYEQYF | TGTGCCAGCCCCAGGTGGGGTCCTCTAACCTACGAGCAGTACTTC
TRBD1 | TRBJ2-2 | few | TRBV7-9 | CASSFMRGRSTGELFF | TGTGCCAGCAGCTTCATGAGGGGGCGCAGCACCGGGGAGCTGTTTTTT
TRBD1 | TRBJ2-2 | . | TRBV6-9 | CASSYGTGGGYTGELFF | TGTGCCAGCAGTTACGGGACAGGGGGCGGGTACACCGGGGAGCTGTTTTTT
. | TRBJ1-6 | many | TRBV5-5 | CASSSASGFSPLHF | TGTGCCAGCAGCTCGGCTTCGGGGTTCTCACCCCTCCACTTT
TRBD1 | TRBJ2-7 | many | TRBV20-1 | CSADAPGTGVEQYF | TGCAGTGCCGATGCCCCCGGGACAGGGGTCGAGCAGTACTTC
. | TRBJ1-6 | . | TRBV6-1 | CASRIRAVNSPLHF | TGTGCCAGCAGGATCCGGGCCGTTAATTCACCCCTCCACTTT
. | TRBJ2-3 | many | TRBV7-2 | CASSLEYTQYF | TGTGCCAGCAGCTTAGAATATACGCAGTATTTT
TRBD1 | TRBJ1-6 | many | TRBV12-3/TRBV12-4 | CASSPGDQGALHF | TGTGCCAGCAGTCCGGGGGATCAGGGGGCCCTCCACTTT
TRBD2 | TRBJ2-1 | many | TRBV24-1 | CATSDLLASGHNEQFF | TGTGCCACCAGTGATTTGCTGGCTAGCGGGCACAATGAGCAGTTCTTC